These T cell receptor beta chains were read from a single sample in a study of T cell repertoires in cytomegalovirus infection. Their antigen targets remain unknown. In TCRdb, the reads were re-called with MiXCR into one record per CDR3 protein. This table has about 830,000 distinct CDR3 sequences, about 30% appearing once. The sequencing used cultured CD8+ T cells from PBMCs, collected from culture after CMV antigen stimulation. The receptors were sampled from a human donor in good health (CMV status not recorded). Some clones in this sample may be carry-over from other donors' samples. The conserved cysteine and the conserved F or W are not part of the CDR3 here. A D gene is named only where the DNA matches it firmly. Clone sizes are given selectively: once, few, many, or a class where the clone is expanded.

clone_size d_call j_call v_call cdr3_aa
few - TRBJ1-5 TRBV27 ASSLYGGLSNQPQH
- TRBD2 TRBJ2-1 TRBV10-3 AISERTSGDNEQF
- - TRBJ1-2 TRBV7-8 ASSPNRAGSFYGYT
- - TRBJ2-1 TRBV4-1 ASSHPRSSQSSYNEQF
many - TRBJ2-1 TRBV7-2 ASSGTGTSYNEQF
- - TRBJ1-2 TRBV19 ASSIEFNYYGYT
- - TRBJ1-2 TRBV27 ASSKNLNYGYT
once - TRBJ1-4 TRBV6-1 VSSESVSATNEKLF
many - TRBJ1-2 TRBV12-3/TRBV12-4 ASSLEAGRDYGYT
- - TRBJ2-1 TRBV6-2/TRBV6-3 ASSYRGTFSGNSYNEQF
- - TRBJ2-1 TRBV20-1 SARDAAYNEQF
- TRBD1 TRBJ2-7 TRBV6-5 ASRDRGYYEQY
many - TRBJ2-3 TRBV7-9 ASSSRGRGTDTQY
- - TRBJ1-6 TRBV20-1 SARVAHVRDYNSPLH
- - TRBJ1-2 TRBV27 ASSLAPRNFYGYT
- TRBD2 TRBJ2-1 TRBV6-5 ASSYQTSGGVHEQF
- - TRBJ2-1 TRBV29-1 SVEEGRGAYNEQF
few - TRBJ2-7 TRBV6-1 ASSEIGGPSYEQY
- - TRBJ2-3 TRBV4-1 ASSPVGTSSTDTQY